The 21 T cell receptor beta chains given below trace back to one sample, sequenced in a study of cytomegalovirus exposure and HLA in healthy donors. Amplification used 60 Vbeta primers and 13 Jbeta primers. Sequencing was performed with immunoSEQ multiplex PCR; in TCRdb, only in-frame clones are kept and a portion is missing. Among about 200,000 clones, more than 60% were seen once, and the ten largest hold roughly 2.1%. Sequencing was done on a sample of PBMCs. The origin of the receptors is a woman aged 25-40 years in good health and CMV-seropositive.

The rearrangement uses TRBV7-2 and TRBJ2-1; TRBD2 aligns across 11 bases. Germline lookup yields CDR1 SGHTA and CDR2 FQGNSA. CDR3 length: 18 amino acids. The V gene end was trimmed by 5 bases and the J gene end by 0 bases; junction bases not matched to a gene: 9. For the CDR3, the DNA is TGTGCCAGCAGCCCTTGGGCTAGCGGGGGGAGCTCCTACAATGAGCAGTTCTTC. Translated, it gives CASSPWASGGSSYNEQFF.

The chain carries TRBV30 and TRBJ2-3; the D is unclear. There are 11 residues in the CDR3. The germline CDR1 and CDR2 sequences are GTSNPN and SVGIG (reference sequence). Deletions cut 5 bases from V and 7 bases from J, with 10 bases between. The CDR3 DNA follows: TGTGCCTGGCAAGAGCATAATACGCAGTATTTT. This gives the protein CAWQEHNTQYF.

The chain combines TRBV15 with TRBJ1-5, with TRBD1 as a possible D gene (5 bases). The V end lost 0 bases, the J end lost 3 bases, and 12 bases lay between the germline ends. Germline V gene lookup returns CDR1 LNHNV and CDR2 YYDKDF (reference sequence). This CDR3 spans 16 amino acids. This chain's CDR3 is CATSRDPGDINQPQHF. CDR3 bases: TGTGCCACCAGCAGAGATCCGGGGGATATCAATCAGCCCCAGCATTTT.

The chain joins TRBV27 to TRBJ2-1; 10 positions match TRBD1. The CDR3 covers 16 residues. J lost 3 bases, V lost 6 bases, and 8 bases had no gene match. Germline-derived CDR1 and CDR2 are MNHEY and SMNVEV (reference sequence). This CDR3 reads CASRARDRGFYNEQFF. CDR3 bases: TGTGCCAGCAGGGCAAGGGACAGGGGCTTCTACAATGAGCAGTTCTTC.

The gene calls are TRBV6-5 and TRBJ1-1; possible D gene TRBD1, 6 bases. The germline V gene has CDR1 MNHEY and CDR2 SVGAGI. The ends were cut back, 0 bases at V and 1 base at J, with 9 bases in the middle. CDR3 length: 15 residues. The chain's CDR3 is CASSYSGARNTEAFF. In DNA, the CDR3 is TGTGCCAGCAGTTACTCGGGGGCGCGGAACACTGAAGCTTTCTTT.

This chain links TRBV18 with TRBJ2-7, with 7 bases identical to TRBD1. The ends lost 3 bases at V and 0 bases at J; junction bases unmatched: 5. Per germline, CDR1 KGHSH and CDR2 LQKENI. The CDR3 contains 15 residues. The CDR3 DNA sequence: TGTGCCAGCTCACCGTCGACAGGGAGCTCCTACGAGCAGTACTTC. Its protein product is CASSPSTGSSYEQYF. Looking up the rest from reference TRBV18 and TRBJ2-7 gives the full variable domain: NAGVMQNPRHLVRRRGQEARLRCSPMKGHSHVYWYRQLPEEGLKFMVYLQKENIIDESGMPKERFSAEFPKEGPSILRIQQVVRGDSAAYFCASSPSTGSSYEQYFGPGTRLTVT.

The genes are TRBV28 and TRBJ2-2; 13 positions agree with TRBD2. CDR1 is MDHEN, CDR2 SYDVKM, per germline. The CDR3 is made up of 16 amino acids. J lost 8 bases, V lost 6 bases, and 9 bases had no gene match. The CDR3 protein is CASSPGLAGFGGELFF. DNA of the CDR3: TGTGCCAGCAGCCCGGGACTAGCGGGATTTGGGGGGGAGCTGTTTTTT.

This sequence joins TRBV5-4 and TRBJ2-7; D gene unclear. V lost 2 bases to trimming and J lost 2 bases, with 8 bases between them. From germline, CDR1 is SGHNT and CDR2 YYREEE (reference sequence). The CDR3 length is 13 residues. The CDR3 spells CASSFSGTYEQYF. The CDR3 coding sequence is TGTGCCAGCAGCTTTAGTGGTACCTACGAGCAGTACTTC.

This clone was seen more than once but under ten times. The V and J genes are TRBV4-2 and TRBJ2-3, with a weak D call TRBD2 (6 bases). CDR3 length: 15 residues. V lost 1 base to trimming and J lost 5 bases, with 13 bases between them. Germline CDR1 is LGHNA and CDR2 is YNFKEQ. CDR3 DNA sequence: TGTGCCAGCAGCCAAGTTTTCGGGAGTAAAGATACGCAGTATTTT. Translating gives CASSQVFGSKDTQYF.

The V gene is TRBV25-1, the J gene TRBJ1-6, with 7 bases matching TRBD1. The CDR3 contains 14 residues. The germline V gene encodes CDR1 MGHDK and CDR2 SYGVNS. Trimming cost V 6 bases and J 6 bases; bases outside gene matches: 5. DNA for the CDR3: TGTGCCAGCAGCTCCGGGACAGTTAATTCACCCCTCCACTTT. It is translated as CASSSGTVNSPLHF.

CDR3 loop: CASSVQGAAETQYF. The CDR3 region has the DNA TGTGCCAGCAGCGTGCAGGGGGCGGCAGAGACCCAGTACTTC. This chain joins TRBV9 and TRBJ2-5, with 8 positions matching TRBD1. Germline V gene data show CDR1 as SGDLS and CDR2 as YYNGEE. Losses at the gene ends were 2 bases for V and 4 bases for J; bases not matched to a gene: 4. The CDR3 sequence is 14 residues long.

This chain links TRBV6-5 with TRBJ1-1; 11 bases match TRBD1. Germline CDR1 MNHEY, CDR2 SVGAGI. The CDR3 runs to 15 residues. Trimming removed 0 bases from V and 11 bases from J; junction bases left unmatched: 8. The CDR3: CASSYSSGTGGSAFF. The CDR3 DNA is TGTGCCAGCAGTTACTCGTCCGGGACAGGGGGATCGGCTTTCTTT.

V usage is TRBV9 and J usage is TRBJ2-3; D uncertain. The CDR3 is made up of 14 amino acids. Germline V gene data show CDR1 as SGDLS and CDR2 as YYNGEE. Trimming took off 2 bases at V and 4 bases at J, with 11 bases between the two ends. The CDR3 DNA reads as TGTGCCAGCAGCGTCCTCGGTCGTGCAGATACGCAGTATTTT. Its translation: CASSVLGRADTQYF.

This chain connects TRBV7-3 to TRBJ2-2; no definite D call. Germline V gene data show CDR1 as SGHTA and CDR2 as FQGTGA. The CDR3 loop spans 14 amino acids. Trimming pared 4 bases from V and 1 base from J, leaving 7 bases between. This CDR3 is CASSSTLNTGELFF. For the CDR3, the DNA is TGTGCCAGCAGCTCCACATTGAACACCGGGGAGCTGTTTTTT.

This clone was found once. In the same sample, other DNA sequences code for this CDR3. This chain joins TRBV5-1 and TRBJ2-1, with 9 positions matching TRBD2. J lost 7 bases, V lost 0 bases, and 2 bases had no gene match. CDR3 length equals 14 residues. Per the germline V gene, CDR1 is SGHRS and CDR2 is YFSETQ. The CDR3 sequence: CASSLGLAGNEQFF. The CDR3 region has the DNA TGCGCCAGCAGCTTGGGGCTAGCGGGGAATGAGCAGTTCTTC.

The chain combines TRBV4-2 with TRBJ1-6; 7 bases fit TRBD1. Trimming cost V 4 bases and J 0 bases; bases outside gene matches: 9. CDR3 length: 18 amino acids. Germline V CDR1 and CDR2: LGHNA, YNFKEQ. In DNA, the CDR3 is TGTGCCAGCAGCCCTTGGGACAGTTCAAGCTCCTATAATTCACCCCTCCACTTT. This gives the protein CASSPWDSSSSYNSPLHF.

Notes on this clone: This sample also contains other DNA sequences that code for the same CDR3. The rearrangement joins TRBV11-2 to TRBJ1-1; no firm D call. This CDR3 spans 14 amino acids. Germline V gene data show CDR1 as SGHAT and CDR2 as FQNNGV. V lost 4 bases, J lost 11 bases, and 20 bases lay in between. In DNA form, the CDR3 reads TGTGCCAGCAGCTCCGACGAGGGAATTACCGAGGCTTTCTTT. Translating gives CASSSDEGITEAFF.

This chain joins TRBV10-3 and TRBJ2-3, with unresolved D. The CDR3 is made up of 11 amino acids. CDR1 is ENHRY and CDR2 is SYGVKD in the germline V gene. The V end was cut by 6 bases, the J end by 5 bases, with 6 bases between. The CDR3 region is CAIRSEDTQYF. The CDR3 DNA sequence: TGTGCCATCAGGAGTGAAGATACGCAGTATTTT.

This clone was seen a handful of times. This chain uses TRBV7-9 with TRBJ1-2, with 7 bases lining up with TRBD1. V lost 5 bases and J lost 4; bases outside the gene matches: 4. CDR1 is SEHNR, CDR2 FQNEAQ, per germline (reference sequence). The CDR3 totals 13 residues. DNA for the CDR3: TGTGCCAGCAGCCGGGACAGTATCTATGGCTACACCTTC. The encoded protein is CASSRDSIYGYTF. The variable domain in full, completed from reference TRBV7-9 and TRBJ1-2, reads DTGVSQNPRHKITKRGQNVTFRCDPISEHNRLYWYRQTLGQGPEFLTYFQNEAQLEKSRLLSDRFSAERPKGSFSTLEIQRTEQGDSAMYLCASSRDSIYGYTFGSGTRLTVV.

The chain employs TRBV11-2 and TRBJ2-7; TRBD2 matches at 11 bases. Germline V gene lookup returns CDR1 SGHAT and CDR2 FQNNGV. The trim removed 0 bases at V and 0 bases at J, leaving 4 bases unmatched. This CDR3 spans 17 amino acids. The CDR3 sequence: CASSLEGGLAASYEQYF. Written as DNA, the CDR3 is TGTGCCAGCAGCTTAGAAGGGGGACTAGCGGCCTCCTACGAGCAGTACTTC.

The J gene is TRBJ1-6, the V gene TRBV7-2; unclear D gene. V lost 4 bases and J 5 bases, leaving 9 bases between the germline ends. Germline CDR1 SGHTA, CDR2 FQGNSA. There are 14 residues in the CDR3. For the CDR3, the DNA is TGTGCCAGCAGCTCCCAGGTTCATAATTCACCCCTCCACTTT. Translation gives CASSSQVHNSPLHF.